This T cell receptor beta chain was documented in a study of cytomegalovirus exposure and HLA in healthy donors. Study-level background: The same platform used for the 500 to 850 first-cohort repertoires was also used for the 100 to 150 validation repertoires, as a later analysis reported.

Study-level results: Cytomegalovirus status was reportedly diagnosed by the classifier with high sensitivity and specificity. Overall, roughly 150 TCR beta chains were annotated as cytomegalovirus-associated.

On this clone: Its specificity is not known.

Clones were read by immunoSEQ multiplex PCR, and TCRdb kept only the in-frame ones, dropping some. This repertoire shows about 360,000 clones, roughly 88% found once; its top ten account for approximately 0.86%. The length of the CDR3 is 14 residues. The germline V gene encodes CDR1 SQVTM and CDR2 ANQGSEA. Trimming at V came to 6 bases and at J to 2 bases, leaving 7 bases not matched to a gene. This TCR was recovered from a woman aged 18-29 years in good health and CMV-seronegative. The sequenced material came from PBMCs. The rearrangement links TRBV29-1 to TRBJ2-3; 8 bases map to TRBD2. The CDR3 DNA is TGCAGCGTCGCTAGCGGGCTACCCACAGATACGCAGTATTTT. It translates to CSVASGLPTDTQYF.